This T cell receptor (beta chain) stems from a study of OX40 agonist ivuxolimab in advanced cancers. Profiled with immunoSEQ multiplex PCR; TCRdb holds only in-frame clones, not every one. Of about 95,000 clones listed, roughly 89% are singletons. CDR3 length: 15 amino acids. Looked up from germline, CDR1 is SGHTA and CDR2 is FQGNSA. V shed 5 bases and J 5 bases; nucleotides not matched to a gene: 9. The sequence was collected from an adult with an advanced solid tumor such as melanoma, head and neck, liver or kidney cancer. Sample: CD4+ or CD8+ T cells sorted from blood, taken in a trial of the OX40 agonist ivuxolimab. The chain joins TRBV7-2 to TRBJ2-1; 7 nucleotides match TRBD2. The CDR3 region is CASSPSGALDNEQFF. The CDR3 DNA reads TGTGCCAGCAGCCCCAGCGGGGCCCTCGACAATGAGCAGTTCTTC. Looking up the rest from reference TRBV7-2 and TRBJ2-1 gives the full variable domain: GAGVSQSPSNKVTEKGKDVELRCDPISGHTALYWYRQSLGQGLEFLIYFQGNSAPDKSGLPSDRFSAERTGGSVSTLTIQRTQQEDSAVYLCASSPSGALDNEQFFGPGTRLTVL.